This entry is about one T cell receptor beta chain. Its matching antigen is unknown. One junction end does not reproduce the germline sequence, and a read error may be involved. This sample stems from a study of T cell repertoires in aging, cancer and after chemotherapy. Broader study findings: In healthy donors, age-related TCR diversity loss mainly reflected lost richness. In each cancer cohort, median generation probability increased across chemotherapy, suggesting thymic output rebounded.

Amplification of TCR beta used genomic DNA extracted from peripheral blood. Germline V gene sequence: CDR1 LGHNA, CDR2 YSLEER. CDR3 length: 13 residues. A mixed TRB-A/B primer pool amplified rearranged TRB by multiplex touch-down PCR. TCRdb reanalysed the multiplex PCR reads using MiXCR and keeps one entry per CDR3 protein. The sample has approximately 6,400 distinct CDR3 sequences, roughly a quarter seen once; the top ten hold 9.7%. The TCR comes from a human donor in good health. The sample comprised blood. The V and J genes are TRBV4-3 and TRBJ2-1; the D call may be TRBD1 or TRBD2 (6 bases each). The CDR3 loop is CASSQAEGGQQSF. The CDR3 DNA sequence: TGCGCCAGCAGCCAAGCAGAGGGGGGCCAGCAGTCCTTC.